Sequencing of this T cell receptor beta chain was carried out in a study of OX40 agonist ivuxolimab in advanced cancers. Study details: A partial response was reached by three patients: one with hepatocellular carcinoma and two with cutaneous melanoma. Findings and limits, study-wide: Still undetermined is the antigen specificity of the expanded peripheral T cells.

About this clone: The target antigen is unknown.

Assay used: immunoSEQ multiplex PCR; TCRdb lists only in-frame clones, some missing. The sample has around 22,000 clones, more than 70% seen once. The receptor comes from an adult with an advanced solid tumor such as melanoma, head and neck, liver or kidney cancer. The material sequenced was CD4+ or CD8+ T cells sorted from blood, taken in a trial of the OX40 agonist ivuxolimab.

The CDR3 nucleotides are TGTGCCAGCAGTGGCTTGGGCGGGAACACTGAAGCTTTCTTT. Its translation: CASSGLGGNTEAFF. V gene TRBV25-1 combines with J gene TRBJ1-1; D is unresolved. Trimming shortened V by 4 bases and J by 1 base, and 10 bases separated the two germline ends. The CDR3 consists of 14 residues. Germline V CDR1 and CDR2: MGHDK, SYGVNS.